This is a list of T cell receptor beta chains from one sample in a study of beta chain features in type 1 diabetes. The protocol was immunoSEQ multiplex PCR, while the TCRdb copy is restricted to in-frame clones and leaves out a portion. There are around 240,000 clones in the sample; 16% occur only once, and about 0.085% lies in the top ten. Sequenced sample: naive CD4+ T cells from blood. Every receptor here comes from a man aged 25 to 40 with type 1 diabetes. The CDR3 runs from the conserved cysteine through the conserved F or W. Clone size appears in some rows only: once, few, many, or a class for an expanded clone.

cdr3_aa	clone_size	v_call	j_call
CASSQDATDDEKLFF	-	TRBV4-1	TRBJ1-4
CASSSGPSSSYEQYF	few	TRBV9	TRBJ2-7
CASSPTGVPYEQYF	-	TRBV7-2	TRBJ2-7
CSVGRGTNEKLFF	few	TRBV29-1	TRBJ1-4
CASSLAGDLVEQFF	-	TRBV7-2	TRBJ2-1
CASIPRTSPGELFF	-	TRBV2	TRBJ2-2
CASSLTGRAEAFF	-	TRBV7-3	TRBJ1-1
CASSLAGTSGGGEQFF	-	TRBV11-2	TRBJ2-1
CASRISAVNYEQYF	-	TRBV5-1	TRBJ2-7
CASSRGLLAGTDTQYF	-	TRBV5-4	TRBJ2-3
CASSYSGLAGINEQFF	-	TRBV7-3	TRBJ2-1
CASSPQGSSSYNEQFF	-	TRBV7-9	TRBJ2-1
CASSFRRGYNEQFF	few	TRBV7-3	TRBJ2-1
CASSFRTSTDTQYF	-	TRBV7-2	TRBJ2-3
CAWSVAYEQYF	-	TRBV30	TRBJ2-7
CSVLGQRSYQETQYF	few	TRBV29-1	TRBJ2-5
CSVRSGADTQYF	-	TRBV29-1	TRBJ2-3
CSSSQDPDRGVAKNIQYF	-	TRBV4-3	TRBJ2-4
CASSYSERETQYF	few	TRBV6-5	TRBJ2-5
CASQGLAGVNEQFF	few	TRBV19	TRBJ2-1
CASSDRRLAGGPSVETQYF	-	TRBV7-9	TRBJ2-5
CASSLNSGELFF	-	TRBV7-2	TRBJ2-2
CSVAAGGGELFF	-	TRBV29-1	TRBJ2-2